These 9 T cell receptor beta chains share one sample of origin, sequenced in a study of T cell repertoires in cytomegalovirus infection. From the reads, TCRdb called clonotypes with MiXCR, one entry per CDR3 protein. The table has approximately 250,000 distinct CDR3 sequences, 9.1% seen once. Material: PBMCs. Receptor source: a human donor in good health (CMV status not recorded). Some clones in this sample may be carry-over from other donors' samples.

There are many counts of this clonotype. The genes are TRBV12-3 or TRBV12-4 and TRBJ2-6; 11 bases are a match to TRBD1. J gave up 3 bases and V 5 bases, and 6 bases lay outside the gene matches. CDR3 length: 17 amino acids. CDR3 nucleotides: TGTGCCAGCAGTGGACAGGGGGCGCTGAGTGGGGCCAACGTCCTGACTTTC. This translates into CASSGQGALSGANVLTF.

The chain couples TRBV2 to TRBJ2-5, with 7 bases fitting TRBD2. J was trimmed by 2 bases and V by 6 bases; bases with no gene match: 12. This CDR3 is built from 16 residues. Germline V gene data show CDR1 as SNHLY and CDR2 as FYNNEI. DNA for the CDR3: TGTGCCAGCAGAGTCGCTAGCGGCACTCGTCAAGAGACCCAGTACTTC. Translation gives CASRVASGTRQETQYF.

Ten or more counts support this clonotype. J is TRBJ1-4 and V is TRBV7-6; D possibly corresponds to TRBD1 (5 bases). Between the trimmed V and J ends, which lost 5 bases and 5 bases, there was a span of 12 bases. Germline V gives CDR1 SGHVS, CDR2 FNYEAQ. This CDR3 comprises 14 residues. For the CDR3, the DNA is TGTGCCAGCAGCCACCGGGACGGGAATGAAAAACTGTTTTTT. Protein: CASSHRDGNEKLFF. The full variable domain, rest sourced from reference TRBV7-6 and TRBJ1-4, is GAGVSQSPRYKVTKRGQDVALRCDPISGHVSLYWYRQALGQGPEFLTYFNYEAQQDKSGLPNDRFSAERPEGSISTLTIQRTEQRDSAMYRCASSHRDGNEKLFFGSGTQLSVL.

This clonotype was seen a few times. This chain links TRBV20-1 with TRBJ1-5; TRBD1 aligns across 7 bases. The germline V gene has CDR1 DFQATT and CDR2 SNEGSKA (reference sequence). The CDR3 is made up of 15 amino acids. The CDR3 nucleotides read TGCAGCGCCCAAGTGGGACAGCATAGCAATCAGCCCCAGCATTTT. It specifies CSAQVGQHSNQPQHF.

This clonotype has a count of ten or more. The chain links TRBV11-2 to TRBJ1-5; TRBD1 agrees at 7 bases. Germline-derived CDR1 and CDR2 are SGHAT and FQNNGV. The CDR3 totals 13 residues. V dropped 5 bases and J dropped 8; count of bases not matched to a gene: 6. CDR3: CASSTTTGEPQHF. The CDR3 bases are TGTGCCAGCAGCACGACCACAGGGGAGCCCCAGCATTTT.

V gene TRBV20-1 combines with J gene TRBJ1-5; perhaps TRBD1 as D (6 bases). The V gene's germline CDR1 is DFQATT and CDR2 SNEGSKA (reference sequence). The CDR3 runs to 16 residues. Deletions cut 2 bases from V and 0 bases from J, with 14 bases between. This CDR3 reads CSARKGRGYSNQPQHF. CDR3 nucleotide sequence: TGCAGTGCTAGAAAGGGAAGGGGGTATAGCAATCAGCCCCAGCATTTT.

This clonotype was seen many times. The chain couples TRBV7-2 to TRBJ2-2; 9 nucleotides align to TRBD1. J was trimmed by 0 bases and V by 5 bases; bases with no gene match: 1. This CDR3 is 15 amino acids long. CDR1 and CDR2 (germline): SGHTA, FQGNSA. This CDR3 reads CASSRDRANTGELFF. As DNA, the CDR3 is TGTGCCAGCAGCCGGGACAGGGCGAACACCGGGGAGCTGTTTTTT.

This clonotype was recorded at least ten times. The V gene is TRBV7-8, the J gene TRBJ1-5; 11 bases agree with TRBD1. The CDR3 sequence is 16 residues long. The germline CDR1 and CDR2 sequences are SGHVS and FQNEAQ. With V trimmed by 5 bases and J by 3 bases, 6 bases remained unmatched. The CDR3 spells CASSLRTGGPNQPQHF. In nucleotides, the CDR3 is TGTGCCAGCAGCCTACGGACAGGGGGCCCCAATCAGCCCCAGCATTTT.

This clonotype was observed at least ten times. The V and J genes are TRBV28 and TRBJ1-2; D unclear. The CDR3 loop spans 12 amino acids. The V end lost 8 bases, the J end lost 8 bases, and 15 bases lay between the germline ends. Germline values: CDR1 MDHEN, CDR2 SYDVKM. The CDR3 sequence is CASSQILGGYTF. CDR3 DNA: TGTGCCAGCTCGCAGATACTGGGCGGCTACACCTTC.